The 22 T cell receptor beta chains in this list originate from one sample, sequenced in a study of molecular identifiers for immune sequencing clone quantification. TCRdb reprocessed the PCR reads with MiXCR, giving one entry per CDR3 protein. The sample contains hundreds of thousands of distinct CDR3 sequences, about 25% of which appear only once. Sample: naive CD8+ T cells from blood, with Jurkat cell RNA spiked in. Subset specified: FACS-sorted CD8+CD4-CCR7+CD45RA+ naive T cells. The receptors shown here come from a human donor in good health. Some libraries in this study had Jurkat cell RNA spiked in.

This clonotype was picked up a small number of times. The CDR3: CSARGGGRAYNEQFF. CDR3 DNA sequence: TGCAGTGCTAGAGGGGGCGGGAGAGCCTACAATGAGCAGTTCTTC. This rearrangement joins TRBV20-1 to TRBJ2-1; the match to TRBD2 covers 7 bases. CDR1 and CDR2 (germline): DFQATT, SNEGSKA (reference sequence). Germline trimming cut 1 base from V and 2 bases from J; bases unmatched to any gene: 5. The CDR3 sequence is 15 residues long.

Worth noting for this clonotype: This could be a read error, since a much larger clone is one nucleotide away. This chain uses TRBV24-1 with TRBJ1-5, with unresolved D. The CDR3 covers 17 residues. Trimming cost V 8 bases and J 5 bases, with 24 bases left between them. Germline V gene sequence: CDR1 KGHDR, CDR2 SFDVKD. The CDR3 spells CATIADRKGVPDQPQHF. Here the CDR3 DNA reads TGTGCCACCATTGCGGATAGGAAGGGAGTACCGGATCAGCCCCAGCATTTT.

On this clonotype: One end of the junction does not line up with germline, which may come from a read error. The chain uses TRBV13 and TRBJ1-2; the D gene is possibly TRBD1 (5 bases). CDR1 and CDR2 from the germline V gene are PRHDT and FYEKMQ (reference sequence). CDR3 length: 15 amino acids. The chain's CDR3 is CASSLRDPANYDYTF. The CDR3 nucleotides read TGTGCCAGCAGCCTCCGGGACCCTGCTAACTATGACTACACCTTC.

A word on this clonotype: Germline is not matched at one junction end, which may reflect a read error. The genes are TRBV30 and TRBJ2-7, with a possible D match to TRBD1 (5 bases). The CDR3 has 13 amino acids. Germline lookup yields CDR1 GTSNPN and CDR2 SVGIG (reference sequence). The CDR3 DNA reads as TGCGCCTGGAGTTGGTCAGGGCCCTACAAACAATACTTC. It translates to CAWSWSGPYKQYF.

In this sample, this clonotype turned up a few times. The chain carries TRBV6-5 and TRBJ2-7; perhaps D is TRBD1 or TRBD2 (5 bases each). The CDR3 runs 14 residues. The germline V gene has CDR1 MNHEY and CDR2 SVGAGI. Trimming removed 1 base at V and 3 bases at J, with 10 bases between. The CDR3 sequence: CASSYYTGGYEQYF. Written as DNA, the CDR3 is TGTGCCAGCAGTTACTATACTGGGGGCTACGAGCAGTACTTC.

This chain connects TRBV19 to TRBJ1-5; tentative D call: TRBD1 (5 bases). Germline V gene lookup returns CDR1 LNHDA and CDR2 SQIVND (reference sequence). The CDR3 covers 12 residues. The V gene lost 10 bases and the J gene lost 2 bases, with 9 bases spanning the gap. CDR3 amino acids: CATTGGNQPQHF. DNA for the CDR3: TGTGCCACAACAGGAGGCAATCAGCCCCAGCATTTT.

The chain is built from TRBV6-5 and TRBJ2-1; D is unclear. Per germline, CDR1 MNHEY and CDR2 SVGAGI. Trimming left V 0 bases short and J 5 bases short, with 5 bases between. CDR3 length: 13 amino acids. CDR3 coding DNA: TGTGCCAGCAGTTACTCTGTCGACAATGAGCAGTTCTTC. This encodes CASSYSVDNEQFF.

Remarks on this clonotype: A much bigger clone sits one base away, suggesting this may be a read error. The chain has TRBV20-1 and TRBJ2-7; D uncertain. Germline lookup yields CDR1 DFQATT and CDR2 SNEGSKA (reference sequence). The length of the CDR3 is 13 residues. CDR3 region: CSAPDPRSYKQYF. As DNA, the CDR3 is TGCAGTGCACCGGACCCTCGGAGCTACAAGCAGTACTTC.

This clonotype appeared a few times. This rearrangement joins TRBV7-9 to TRBJ2-1; 9 bases agree with TRBD2. Germline V gene data show CDR1 as SEHNR and CDR2 as FQNEAQ (reference sequence). The CDR3 has 14 amino acids. Losses at the gene ends were 1 base for V and 9 bases for J; bases not matched to a gene: 4. CDR3 region: CASSLVAGEPEQFF. DNA of the CDR3: TGTGCCAGCAGCTTAGTAGCGGGAGAACCTGAGCAGTTCTTC.

This clonotype was counted many times. The rearrangement uses TRBV9 and TRBJ1-6; D is ambiguous. In germline, CDR1 is SGDLS, CDR2 YYNGEE. CDR3 size: 13 residues. V was shortened by 3 bases and J by 10 bases, with 11 bases between the two germline ends. CDR3 amino acids: CASSDSLGSPLHF. In nucleotides, the CDR3 is TGTGCCAGCAGCGATAGCCTAGGCTCACCCCTCCACTTT.

There are many counts of this clonotype. V and J are TRBV4-1 and TRBJ2-3; D not certain. Germline-derived CDR1 and CDR2 are MGHRA and YSYEKL. The CDR3 extends over 14 amino acids. V was shortened by 1 base and J by 2 bases, with 7 bases between the two germline ends. Here the CDR3 reads CASSQGANTDTQYF. CDR3 DNA: TGCGCCAGCAGCCAAGGGGCCAACACAGATACGCAGTATTTT.

Concerning this clonotype itself: Compared with germline, one end of the junction differs, possibly owing to a read error. This sequence joins TRBV3-1 and TRBJ2-7; 8 bases agree with TRBD1. The CDR3 loop spans 15 amino acids. Germline V gives CDR1 LGHDT, CDR2 YNNKEL (reference sequence). This CDR3 is CASSPGTGFAYAPSF. The CDR3 bases are TGTGCCAGCAGCCCGGGGACAGGATTCGCCTACGCGCCGTCCTTC.

In its sample, this clonotype was seen once. This rearrangement joins TRBV5-6 to TRBJ2-7, with 9 bases identical to TRBD1. The V gene end was trimmed by 4 bases and the J gene end by 4 bases; junction bases not matched to a gene: 6. Germline V lookup: CDR1 SGHDT, CDR2 YYEEEE. The CDR3 extends over 14 amino acids. CDR3 DNA: TGTGCCAGCAGCATGGACAGGGGTCTTTACGAGCAGTACTTC. Amino acids: CASSMDRGLYEQYF.

The chain couples TRBV20-1 to TRBJ2-5; perhaps TRBD2 as D (6 bases). The CDR3 totals 13 residues. Trimming took 6 bases from V and 5 from J, leaving 16 bases between them. Germline V gene data show CDR1 as DFQATT and CDR2 as SNEGSKA (reference sequence). CDR3 sequence: CSARPEGLETQYF. The CDR3 nucleotides read TGCAGTGCAAGGCCGGAGGGGCTGGAGACCCAGTACTTC.

This rearrangement joins TRBV25-1 to TRBJ2-5, with 14 positions matching TRBD2. V shed 7 bases, J shed 2 bases, and the junction held 18 bases outside the gene matches. This CDR3 has 20 residues. Germline V gives CDR1 MGHDK, CDR2 SYGVNS. CDR3 sequence (DNA): TGTGCCAGCACTGTTCTCGGACTAGCGGGGGGCCCGGACGTACAAGAGACCCAGTACTTC. It encodes CASTVLGLAGGPDVQETQYF. Using reference TRBV25-1 and TRBJ2-5 for the parts outside the CDR3, the full variable domain is EADIYQTPRYLVIGTGKKITLECSQTMGHDKMYWYQQDPGMELHLIHYSYGVNSTEKGDLSSESTVSRIRTEHFPLTLESARPSHTSQYLCASTVLGLAGGPDVQETQYFGPGTRLLVL.

This clonotype came up a few times. V is TRBV6-6 and J is TRBJ2-2; the D is unclear. Deletions cut 6 bases from V and 2 bases from J, with 10 bases between. CDR1 and CDR2 (germline): MNHNY, SVGAGI (reference sequence). This CDR3 spans 14 amino acids. This chain's CDR3 is CASRWAVNTGELFF. CDR3 sequence (DNA): TGTGCCAGCAGATGGGCGGTCAACACCGGGGAGCTGTTTTTT.

About this clonotype: Mismatch with germline at one junction end may stem from a read error. The chain couples TRBV6-2 or TRBV6-3 to TRBJ2-1; D is unresolved. CDR1 and CDR2 from the germline V gene are MNHEY and SVGEGT. The CDR3 has 13 amino acids. The chain's CDR3 is CTSSLYNINEQFF. The CDR3 nucleotides are TGTACCAGCAGCCTATATAACATCAATGAGCAGTTCTTC.

This clonotype has at least ten counts. V usage is TRBV6-5 and J usage is TRBJ2-5; 8 bases agree with TRBD1. This CDR3 is 13 amino acids long. Germline V CDR1 and CDR2: MNHEY, SVGAGI. Trimming at V came to 6 bases and at J to 6 bases, leaving 6 bases not matched to a gene. The CDR3 region has the DNA TGTGCCAGCAGCGCAGGGGGCGTAAAGACCCAGTACTTC. Its protein is CASSAGGVKTQYF.

The chain employs TRBV5-1 and TRBJ2-1; D may be TRBD1 (5 bases). V lost 0 bases, J lost 7 bases, and 11 bases lay in between. Germline CDR1 and CDR2: SGHRS and YFSETQ. CDR3 length equals 14 residues. CDR3 in amino acids: CASSLEAKGNEQFF. CDR3 coding DNA: TGCGCCAGCAGCTTGGAAGCGAAGGGGAATGAGCAGTTCTTC. Using reference TRBV5-1 and TRBJ2-1 for the parts outside the CDR3, the full variable domain is KAGVTQTPRYLIKTRGQQVTLSCSPISGHRSVSWYQQTPGQGLQFLFEYFSETQRNKGNFPGRFSGRQFSNSRSEMNVSTLELGDSALYLCASSLEAKGNEQFFGPGTRLTVL.

This clonotype has a count of ten or more. The J gene is TRBJ2-2, the V gene TRBV7-9; D might be TRBD1 (6 bases). Germline CDR1 reads SEHNR; CDR2 reads FQNEAQ (reference sequence). This CDR3 is 14 amino acids long. The V gene lost 5 bases and the J gene lost 6 bases, with 13 bases spanning the gap. CDR3 sequence: CASSPPGTSGELFF. CDR3 DNA: TGTGCCAGCAGCCCCCCCGGGACATCCGGGGAGCTGTTTTTT.

This chain connects TRBV12-3 or TRBV12-4 to TRBJ1-2, with D maybe TRBD1 (5 bases). The CDR3 spans 14 residues. The V and J ends lost 4 bases and 8 bases respectively, with 17 bases between them. CDR3 DNA sequence: TGTGCCAGCAGTTGGGGCGGCGCTCGCGAGGGCTACACCTTC. Translation: CASSWGGAREGYTF.

Concerning this clonotype: A much larger clone is a single base away; this may be a read error. Since no conserved phenylalanine or tryptophan closes the CDR3, a read error is the likely cause. This chain links TRBV2 with TRBJ1-2; the match to TRBD1 covers 8 bases. Looked up from germline, CDR1 is SNHLY and CDR2 is FYNNEI. V gave up 1 base and J gave up 2 bases; unmatched junction bases: 3. This CDR3 comprises 15 residues. In DNA, the CDR3 is TGTGCCAGCAGTGAAGGGCAGGGGGCGAACTATGGCTACACCATC. Translation gives CASSEGQGANYGYTI.